Here is one T cell receptor (beta chain) with its context. The antigen is not known. This record comes from a study of T cells in Graves' hyperthyroidism and ophthalmopathy. Study summary: Peripheral blood was collected at initial diagnosis, before any treatment. Study conclusions and caveats: Blood shared most expanded thyroid clonotypes above 0.001.

Any patient presenting with uncontrolled infection, other autoimmune disease, pregnancy or lactation was left out. The V end lost 0 bases, the J end lost 3 bases, and 7 bases lay between the germline ends. CDR1 and CDR2 from the germline V gene are SGHRS and YFSETQ. CDR3 size: 13 residues. RNA transcripts yielded amplified TCR beta CDR3 regions. HTBI primers were the set used in a first-round RT-PCR of the TCR CDR3. TCRdb redid the calling of the multiplex PCR reads with MiXCR, one entry per CDR3 protein. The repertoire holds around 50,000 distinct CDR3 sequences, with under 50% as singletons. The rearrangement uses TRBV5-1 and TRBJ2-7; tentatively, D is TRBD2 (6 bases). The material sequenced was blood. The TCR originated in a woman aged 45-59 years with Graves' ophthalmopathy. The CDR3 DNA sequence: TGCGCCAGCAGCTTGGTGGGGGGCTACGAGCAGTACTTC. As protein: CASSLVGGYEQYF.